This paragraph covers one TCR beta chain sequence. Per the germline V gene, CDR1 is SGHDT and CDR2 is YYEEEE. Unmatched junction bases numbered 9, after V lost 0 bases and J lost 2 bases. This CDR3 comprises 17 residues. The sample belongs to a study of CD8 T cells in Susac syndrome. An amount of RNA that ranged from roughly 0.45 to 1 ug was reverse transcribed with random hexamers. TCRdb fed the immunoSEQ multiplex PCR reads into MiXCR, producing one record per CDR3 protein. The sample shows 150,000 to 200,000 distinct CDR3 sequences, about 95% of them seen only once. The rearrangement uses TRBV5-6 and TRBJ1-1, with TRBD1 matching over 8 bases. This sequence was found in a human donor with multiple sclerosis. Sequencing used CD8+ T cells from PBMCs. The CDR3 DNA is TGTGCCAGCAGCTTGGACCGTCAGGGGGCCCTAAACACTGAAGCTTTCTTT. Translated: CASSLDRQGALNTEAFF.